These 27 T cell receptor beta chains were all obtained from the same sample, sequenced in a study of T cells after yellow fever vaccination (dated by TCRdb to the late 2010s). What the treatment or condition label conveys for this sample: live attenuated yellow fever vaccine strain. Libraries were prepared through 5' RACE. These reads were obtained on an Illumina NovaSeq 6000. TCRdb handled the public reads itself, with Q25 trimming in fastp and clone calling in MiXCR, and kept productive beta chains. All rows with the same CDR3 protein become a single entry with the most common DNA and genes. This sample has about 170,000 distinct CDR3 sequences in its table, and around 10% of those were observed once. The ten top clones hold 30% to 45% of the sample. The material sequenced was CD8+ T cells sorted from PBMCs, taken 15 days after the yellow fever booster vaccination. Receptors originate from a young man who received the YFV17D yellow fever vaccine.

This clonotype was counted many times. This chain joins TRBV5-1 and TRBJ2-5; D might be TRBD2 (5 bases). The germline V gene has CDR1 SGHRS and CDR2 YFSETQ. Trimming left V 0 bases short and J 3 bases short, with 6 bases between. The length of the CDR3 is 13 residues. CDR3 in DNA: TGCGCCAGCAGCTTGGGGAGGAAAGAGACCCAGTACTTC. It encodes CASSLGRKETQYF.

The gene calls are TRBV6-5 and TRBJ2-7; weak D call: TRBD2 (6 bases). The CDR3 has 15 amino acids. With 5 bases removed from V and 2 bases from J, the gap between germline ends came to 16 bases. Germline V gives CDR1 MNHEY, CDR2 SVGAGI. The CDR3 bases are TGTGCCAGCAGTCCAGGCCACGGGGGAGCCTACGAGCAGTACTTC. Translation gives CASSPGHGGAYEQYF.

The chain is built from TRBV12-5 and TRBJ2-5, with D perhaps matching TRBD1 (5 bases). Germline V gene lookup returns CDR1 LGHNT and CDR2 FRNRAP. The CDR3 sequence is 12 residues long. CDR3 nucleotides: TGTGCAGATACAGGTATCAAAGAGACCCAGTACTTC. It encodes CADTGIKETQYF.

This chain links TRBV5-5 with TRBJ2-5, with 7 bases aligning to TRBD1. V lost 7 bases, J lost 2 bases, and 11 bases stayed unmatched. This CDR3 is 15 amino acids long. Germline V gene lookup returns CDR1 SGHKS and CDR2 YYEKEE (reference sequence). The CDR3, as DNA: TGTGCCAGCCGACTATGGACAGGAAGACAAGAGACCCAGTACTTC. This gives the protein CASRLWTGRQETQYF. The full variable domain, with the rest looked up from reference TRBV5-5 and TRBJ2-5, is DAGVTQSPTHLIKTRGQQVTLRCSPISGHKSVSWYQQVLGQGPQFIFQYYEKEERGRGNFPDRFSARQFPNYSSELNVNALLLGDSALYLCASRLWTGRQETQYFGPGTRLLVL.

CDR3 nucleotide sequence: TGTGCCAGCAGCGTACAGGGGGCGTACTACGAGCAGTACTTC. Translating gives CASSVQGAYYEQYF. This chain uses TRBV7-6 with TRBJ2-7, with TRBD1 identical over 9 bases. CDR3 size: 14 residues. In germline, CDR1 is SGHVS, CDR2 FNYEAQ. Trimming cost V 5 bases and J 3 bases; bases outside gene matches: 5.

The DNA for the CDR3 is TGTGCCAGCAGTTACTCGGCCAGAGAGGGGCCGAGCTCCTACGAGCAGTACTTC. It codes for CASSYSAREGPSSYEQYF. The chain employs TRBV6-5 and TRBJ2-7, with D perhaps TRBD1 or TRBD2 (5 bases each). The V gene lost 0 bases and the J gene lost 0 bases, with 18 bases spanning the gap. The germline gives CDR1 MNHEY, CDR2 SVGAGI. The CDR3 is made up of 18 amino acids.

This clonotype was seen a few times. The V call is TRBV6-4, the J call TRBJ2-7; no definite D call. The V gene's germline CDR1 is MRHNA and CDR2 SNTAGT. The CDR3 is 14 residues long. Trimming removed 0 bases at V and 1 base at J, with 7 bases between. CDR3: CASSDSTLSYEQYF. CDR3 coding DNA: TGTGCCAGCAGTGACTCTACGCTATCCTACGAGCAGTACTTC.

This clonotype has a handful of counts. V usage is TRBV4-3 and J usage is TRBJ2-7; D gene ambiguous. From germline, CDR1 is LGHNA and CDR2 YSLEER. V lost 0 bases and J lost 3, with 12 bases in between. The CDR3 has 15 residues. CDR3 region: CASSQDRPGGYEQYF. In nucleotides, the CDR3 is TGCGCCAGCAGCCAAGATAGGCCGGGTGGCTACGAGCAGTACTTC.

The gene calls are TRBV12-3 or TRBV12-4 and TRBJ2-5, with D unclear. The ends were cut back, 7 bases at V and 5 bases at J, with 14 bases in the middle. This CDR3 has 13 residues. CDR3 residues: CASNPVPGETQYF. DNA for the CDR3: TGTGCCAGCAACCCCGTCCCTGGGGAGACCCAGTACTTC.

The rearrangement joins TRBV5-1 to TRBJ2-1; perhaps TRBD1 as D (5 bases). This CDR3 spans 15 amino acids. With 0 bases removed from V and 4 bases from J, the gap between germline ends came to 11 bases. From germline, CDR1 is SGHRS and CDR2 YFSETQ. CDR3 nucleotides: TGCGCCAGCAGCTTGGTACAGGACCCTTACAATGAGCAGTTCTTC. This translates into CASSLVQDPYNEQFF.

This clonotype was picked up a small number of times. This chain links TRBV2 with TRBJ1-1; 7 bases line up with TRBD1. The V and J ends lost 6 bases and 12 bases, in that order; junction bases with no gene match: 13. Germline lookup yields CDR1 SNHLY and CDR2 FYNNEI. This CDR3 is built from 13 residues. The CDR3 here is CASSQRVGQLSFF. For the CDR3, the DNA is TGTGCCAGCAGCCAAAGGGTGGGACAGCTCTCTTTCTTT.

This clonotype has more than one count but fewer than ten. The chain carries TRBV7-6 and TRBJ1-1; D perhaps matches TRBD1 (6 bases). V gave up 4 bases and J gave up 1 base, with 13 bases separating them. This CDR3 contains 15 residues. Germline loops: CDR1 SGHVS, CDR2 FNYEAQ. The CDR3 loop reads CASSSPQGWNTEAFF. The CDR3 DNA follows: TGTGCCAGCAGCTCTCCACAGGGTTGGAACACTGAAGCTTTCTTT.

The genes are TRBV6-2 or TRBV6-3 and TRBJ2-3; possibly TRBD2 for D (5 bases). The CDR3 contains 15 residues. Trimming stripped 5 bases from V and 5 bases from J, with 17 bases between. Germline V gives CDR1 MNHEY, CDR2 SVGEGT. The CDR3 spells CASSDYRDNGDTQYF. In DNA, the CDR3 is TGTGCCAGCAGTGACTATCGGGATAATGGAGATACGCAGTATTTT.

The chain links TRBV4-3 to TRBJ1-1; maybe TRBD1 (6 bases). Germline V CDR1 and CDR2: LGHNA, YSLEER. CDR3 length: 15 amino acids. V lost 4 bases to trimming and J lost 3 bases, with 15 bases between them. The CDR3 spells CASSRKGEAYTEAFF. As DNA, the CDR3 is TGCGCCAGCAGCCGAAAGGGGGAAGCGTACACTGAAGCTTTCTTT.

The chain employs TRBV21-1 and TRBJ2-7; TRBD1, the D gene given by the table, was not confirmed from the DNA. TRBV21-1 is reported as a pseudogene. The CDR3 sequence is 13 residues long. CDR3 in DNA: TGTGCCAGCAGCACGAAGGGGTTCTACGAGCAGTACGTC. It specifies CASSTKGFYEQYV.

The V gene is TRBV6-2 or TRBV6-3, the J gene TRBJ2-1, with D possibly matching TRBD1 (6 bases). The CDR3 spans 16 residues. The ends were cut back, 2 bases at V and 6 bases at J, with 17 bases in the middle. Looked up from germline, CDR1 is MNHEY and CDR2 is SVGEGT. Here the CDR3 reads CASSYPPTGFLNEQFF. The DNA of the CDR3 is TGTGCCAGCAGTTACCCTCCGACAGGATTCCTCAATGAGCAGTTCTTC.

The V and J genes are TRBV7-9 and TRBJ1-1; weak D call: TRBD1 (6 bases). Looked up from germline, CDR1 is SEHNR and CDR2 is FQNEAQ (reference sequence). This CDR3 contains 15 residues. V shed 2 bases and J shed 2 bases, with 12 bases lying between them. The CDR3 DNA is TGTGCCAGCAGCTTACCACAGGGTCCCAACACTGAAGCTTTCTTT. Amino acids: CASSLPQGPNTEAFF.

This chain links TRBV12-3 or TRBV12-4 with TRBJ1-1; D is perhaps TRBD1 (6 bases). Trimming cost V 8 bases and J 4 bases, with 17 bases left between them. The CDR3 has 14 amino acids. The CDR3 loop is CASRRGGLFTEAFF. CDR3 sequence (DNA): TGTGCCAGCCGCAGAGGGGGGCTGTTCACTGAAGCTTTCTTT.

The rearrangement uses TRBV3-1 and TRBJ2-3, with D unresolved. The germline V gene encodes CDR1 LGHDT and CDR2 YNNKEL (reference sequence). Between the trimmed V and J ends, which lost 0 bases and 6 bases, there was a span of 19 bases. This CDR3 is 17 amino acids long. Here the CDR3 reads CASSQEFMQDLRDTQYF. The CDR3 DNA reads TGTGCCAGCAGCCAAGAATTTATGCAGGACCTCCGGGATACGCAGTATTTT.

This clonotype was seen a handful of times. This chain links TRBV4-2 with TRBJ2-1; TRBD1 aligns across 7 bases. Per the germline V gene, CDR1 is LGHNA and CDR2 is YNFKEQ. Trimming at V came to 5 bases and at J to 4 bases, leaving 11 bases not matched to a gene. The CDR3 length is 16 residues. The CDR3 DNA reads as TGTGCCAGCAGCTACACCGGGACAGACCAGTACAATGAGCAGTTCTTC. Translated, it gives CASSYTGTDQYNEQFF.

The chain carries TRBV11-2 and TRBJ1-1, with D possibly TRBD1 on 5 matching bases. V lost 0 bases to trimming and J lost 3 bases, with 8 bases between them. This CDR3 has 14 residues. Germline CDR1 reads SGHAT; CDR2 reads FQNNGV. The CDR3 here is CASSLDQGYTEAFF. The CDR3 DNA reads TGTGCCAGCAGCTTAGATCAGGGTTACACTGAAGCTTTCTTT.

The chain joins TRBV4-3 to TRBJ2-1, with TRBD2 as a possible D gene (5 bases). Germline assignment: CDR1 LGHNA and CDR2 YSLEER. This CDR3 contains 12 residues. V was pared by 3 bases and J by 16 bases, with 16 bases between. The chain's CDR3 is CASSQIRRPPFF. The CDR3 nucleotides are TGCGCCAGCAGCCAGATACGGAGGCCCCCCTTCTTC.

J is TRBJ1-5 and V is TRBV15, with TRBD1 matching 7 bases. J was trimmed by 3 bases and V by 3 bases; bases with no gene match: 8. Germline V gene data show CDR1 as LNHNV and CDR2 as YYDKDF (reference sequence). The CDR3 is made up of 16 amino acids. The CDR3 sequence is CATSSSGTAINQPQHF. DNA for the CDR3: TGTGCCACCAGCAGTTCCGGGACAGCTATCAATCAGCCCCAGCATTTT.

The J gene is TRBJ1-1, the V gene TRBV27; 7 nucleotides align to TRBD1. V trimming: 5 bases; J trimming: 0 bases; junction bases outside the gene matches: 12. The CDR3 contains 17 residues. In germline, CDR1 is MNHEY, CDR2 SMNVEV (reference sequence). DNA for the CDR3: TGTGCCAGCAGTCCTAGACAGGGTGGGTGGGTGAACACTGAAGCTTTCTTT. The encoded protein is CASSPRQGGWVNTEAFF.

This clonotype appeared many times. The chain links TRBV7-9 to TRBJ2-1, with 14 positions matching TRBD2. From germline, CDR1 is SEHNR and CDR2 FQNEAQ (reference sequence). The V gene end was trimmed by 5 bases and the J gene end by 2 bases; junction bases not matched to a gene: 5. This CDR3 has 17 residues. Written as DNA, the CDR3 is TGTGCCAGCAGCGGGGGACTAGCGGGGGCCACCTACAATGAGCAGTTCTTC. Translated: CASSGGLAGATYNEQFF.

This clonotype came up a few times. V usage is TRBV29-1 and J usage is TRBJ1-1; no firm D call. Deletions cut 0 bases from V and 1 base from J, with 6 bases between. CDR1 and CDR2 (germline): SQVTM, ANQGSEA. The CDR3 covers 13 residues. The CDR3 region is CSVEDPWNTEAFF. The CDR3 DNA reads as TGCAGCGTTGAAGATCCCTGGAACACTGAAGCTTTCTTT.

This clonotype was found many times. The gene calls are TRBV20-1 and TRBJ1-1; D ambiguous. V dropped 2 bases and J dropped 3 bases, with 13 bases sitting between them. Germline values: CDR1 DFQATT, CDR2 SNEGSKA (reference sequence). The CDR3 contains 14 residues. For the CDR3, the DNA is TGCAGTGCTAGACGACCGCCGGTTGACACTGAAGCTTTCTTT. Protein: CSARRPPVDTEAFF.